These 9 T cell receptor beta chains were all obtained from the same sample, sequenced in a study of T cell clonality in common variable immunodeficiency. Clones were sequenced by immunoSEQ multiplex PCR, and TCRdb holds only the in-frame ones, with some missing. Observed in the sample are approximately 44,000 clones, none of them singletons. Sequencing was performed on peripheral blood mononuclear cells. These receptors all come from a person aged 18 to 70 in good health.

In its sample, this clone was seen a few times. The read stops 3 residues short of the end of the CDR3; the missing end is completed from the germline J gene. The V gene is TRBV6-4, the J gene TRBJ2-3; TRBD1 agrees at 7 bases. The CDR3 totals 15 residues. V gave up 0 bases and J gave up 4 bases; unmatched junction bases: 4. The germline CDR1 and CDR2 sequences are MRHNA and SNTAGT. CDR3 loop: CASSDSTTGADTQYF. The CDR3 bases that were read are TGTGCCAGCAGTGACTCGACTACAGGGGCAGATACG.

Many counts were recorded for this clone. The CDR3 end lies 3 residues beyond the end of the read and is filled in from the germline J gene. The rearrangement joins TRBV20-1 to TRBJ1-5, with TRBD1 identical over 10 bases. This CDR3 has 14 amino acids. The germline gives CDR1 DFQATT, CDR2 SNEGSKA (reference sequence). With 0 bases clipped from V and 5 bases from J, the junction kept 1 base outside the gene matches. This CDR3 reads CSAREGTGDQPQHF. CDR3 DNA (partial): TGCAGTGCTAGAGAAGGGACAGGGGATCAGCCC.

This clone came up many times. Read data end 3 residues before the CDR3 end; the end is taken from the germline J gene. The chain uses TRBV19 and TRBJ1-4, with TRBD1 identical over 7 bases. In germline, CDR1 is LNHDA, CDR2 SQIVND (reference sequence). The CDR3 is 11 amino acids. Partial CDR3 DNA: TGTGCCAGTAGATACAGGGGACAA. Translation: CASRYRGQ. The full CDR3 protein reads CASRYRGQLFF.

This clone was observed many times. Read data end 3 residues before the CDR3 end; the end is taken from the germline J gene. V gene TRBV19 combines with J gene TRBJ1-1; tentative D call: TRBD1 (6 bases). The V end lost 5 bases, the J end lost 3 bases, and 13 bases lay between the germline ends. Germline CDR1 LNHDA, CDR2 SQIVND (reference sequence). The CDR3 is 14 residues long. CDR3 loop: CASSVYREHTEAFF. The sequenced CDR3 bases are TGTGCCAGTAGTGTGTACAGGGAACACACTGAA.

This clone was picked up many times. The read ends 3 residues before the CDR3 terminus; that terminus is restored from the germline J gene. V usage is TRBV19 and J usage is TRBJ1-2; no reliable D call. This CDR3 has 12 residues. The germline V and J ends were trimmed by 6 bases and 2 bases, with 7 bases remaining between them. Germline V CDR1 and CDR2: LNHDA, SQIVND (reference sequence). The covered CDR3 bases are TGTGCCAGTAGGCAGCGAAACTATGGC. It yields the protein CASRQRNYG. The entire CDR3 protein reads CASRQRNYGYTF.

This clone was detected ten times or more. The read is 3 residues too short to cover the CDR3 end, so that end is filled in from the germline J gene. The chain links TRBV19 to TRBJ2-5; the D is unclear. CDR3 length: 13 residues. CDR1 and CDR2 from the germline V gene are LNHDA and SQIVND (reference sequence). V was clipped by 1 base and J by 1 base, with 4 bases between them. The DNA read from the CDR3 is TGTGCCAGTAGTATAGCGGTCCAAGAGACC. Amino acids: CASSIAVQET. The full CDR3 protein is CASSIAVQETQYF.

This clone was detected many times. Sequencing ends 3 residues short of the CDR3 end; the germline J gene provides the rest. The chain links TRBV5-1 to TRBJ2-3, with D maybe TRBD1 (5 bases). Germline V gene lookup returns CDR1 SGHRS and CDR2 YFSETQ. V was pared by 0 bases and J by 2 bases, with 10 bases between. There are 15 residues in the CDR3. The CDR3 here is CASSLGQGITDTQYF. CDR3 bases read: TGCGCCAGCAGCTTGGGGCAGGGTATCACAGATACG.

Concerning this clone: Its ends do not fully match the called genes, so a read error is possible. The CDR3 is cut off 3 residues early in the read; its end comes from the germline J gene. The same CDR3 can be traced to other DNA sequences in this sample. The V and J genes are TRBV30 and TRBJ1-1; 8 bases match TRBD1. The CDR3 extends over 13 amino acids. Germline values: CDR1 GTSNPN, CDR2 SVGIG (reference sequence). The part of the CDR3 DNA that was read is TGTGCCTGGACTCCCAGGGGGCCCACTGAG. As protein: CAWTPRGPTE. The entire CDR3 is CAWTPRGPTEAFF.

This clone was found many times. The DNA ends 3 residues before the CDR3 does, and the rest of the CDR3 is filled in from the germline J gene. The V call is TRBV30, the J call TRBJ1-1, with a possible D match to TRBD1 (6 bases). The CDR3 spans 16 residues. Germline assignment: CDR1 GTSNPN and CDR2 SVGIG (reference sequence). The V and J ends lost 2 bases and 0 bases respectively, with 16 bases between them. The sequenced CDR3 bases are TGTGCCTGGAGTCCCGCCACAGGGATGATGAACACTGAA. Residues: CAWSPATGMMNTE. Given in full, the CDR3 is CAWSPATGMMNTEAFF.